Sequencing of this T cell receptor (beta chain) was carried out in a study of a mutant IDH1 vaccine in newly diagnosed glioma. Specified time point: week 23, last vaccination. Every vaccination contained 300 ug of the mutant IDH1 20-mer peptide and was paired with topical imiquimod. TCRdb's table, derived via immunoSEQ multiplex PCR, lists solely in-frame clones and lacks some. Of approximately 50,000 clones in the sample, about 90% are singletons; the top ten hold 1.1% to 1.5%. V dropped 0 bases and J dropped 6 bases, with 7 bases sitting between them. The CDR3 contains 12 residues. Germline CDR1 is SGHRS and CDR2 is YFSETQ. In this sample, this clone turned up once. The antigen is undetermined.

The source is a man in his forties or fifties with glioma. This sequence joins TRBV5-1 and TRBJ2-7; D gene ambiguous. This specimen was PBMCs, taken from a glioma patient whose treatment included an IDH1 peptide vaccine. In nucleotides, the CDR3 is TGCGCCAGCAGCTTGGCCGCCGCCGAGCAGTACTTC. This gives the protein CASSLAAAEQYF.